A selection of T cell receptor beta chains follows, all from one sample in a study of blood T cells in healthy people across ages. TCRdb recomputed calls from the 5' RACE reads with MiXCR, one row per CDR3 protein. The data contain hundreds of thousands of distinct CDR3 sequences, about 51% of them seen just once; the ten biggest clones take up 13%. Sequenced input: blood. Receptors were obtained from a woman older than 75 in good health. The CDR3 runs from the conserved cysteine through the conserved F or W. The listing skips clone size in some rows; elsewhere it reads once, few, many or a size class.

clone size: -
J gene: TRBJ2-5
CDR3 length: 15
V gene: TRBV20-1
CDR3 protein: CSARDEGRAQETQYF

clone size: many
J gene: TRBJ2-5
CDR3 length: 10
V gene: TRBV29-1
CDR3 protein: CSVGTFYQYF

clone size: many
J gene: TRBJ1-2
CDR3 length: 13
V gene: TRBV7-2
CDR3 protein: CASSYVRDYGYTF

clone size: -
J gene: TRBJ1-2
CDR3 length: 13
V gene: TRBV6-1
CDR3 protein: CASSEPTRWSYTF

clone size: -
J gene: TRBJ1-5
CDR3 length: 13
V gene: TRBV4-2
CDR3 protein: CASSQDRGSPQHF

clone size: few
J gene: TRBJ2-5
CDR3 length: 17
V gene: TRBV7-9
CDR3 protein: CASSSPWRQISQETQYF

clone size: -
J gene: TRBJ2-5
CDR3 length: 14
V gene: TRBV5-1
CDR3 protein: CASGPTVPQETQYF

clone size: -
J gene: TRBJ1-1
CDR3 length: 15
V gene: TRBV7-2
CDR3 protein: CASSLAIHRVTEAFF

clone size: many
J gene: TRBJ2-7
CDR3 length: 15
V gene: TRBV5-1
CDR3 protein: CASSATGGPDYEQYF

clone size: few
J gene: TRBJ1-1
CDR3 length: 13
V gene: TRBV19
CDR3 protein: CASSIRENTEAFF

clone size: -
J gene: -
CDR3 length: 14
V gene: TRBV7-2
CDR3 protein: CASSFMRGNYEQYF

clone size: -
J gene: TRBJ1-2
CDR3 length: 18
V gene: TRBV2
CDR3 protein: CASSEARGGPSDNYGYTF

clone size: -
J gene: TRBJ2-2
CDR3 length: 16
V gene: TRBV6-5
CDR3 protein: CASSYYPEGNTGELFF

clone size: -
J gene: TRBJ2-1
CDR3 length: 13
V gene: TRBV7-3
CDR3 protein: CASGTPFYNEQFF

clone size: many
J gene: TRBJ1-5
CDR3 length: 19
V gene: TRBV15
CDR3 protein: CATSRGSLTGVNSNQPQHF

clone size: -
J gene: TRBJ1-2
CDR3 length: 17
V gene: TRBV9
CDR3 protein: CASSAAQTGGTNYGYTF

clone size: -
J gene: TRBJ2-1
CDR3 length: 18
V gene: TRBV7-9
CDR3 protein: CASSTTSGRPLGGNEQFF

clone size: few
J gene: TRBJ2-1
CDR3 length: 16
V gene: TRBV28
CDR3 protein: CASSSTSGRIYNEQFF

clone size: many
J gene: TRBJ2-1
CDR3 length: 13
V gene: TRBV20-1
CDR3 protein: CSVGLTVYNEQFF

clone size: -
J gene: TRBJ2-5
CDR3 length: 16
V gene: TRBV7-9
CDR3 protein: CASSLALAATQETQYF

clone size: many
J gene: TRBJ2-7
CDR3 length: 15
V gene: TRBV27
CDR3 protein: CASSLLGGGSYEQYF

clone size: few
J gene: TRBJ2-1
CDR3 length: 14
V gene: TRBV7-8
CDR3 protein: CASSPWSESNEQFF

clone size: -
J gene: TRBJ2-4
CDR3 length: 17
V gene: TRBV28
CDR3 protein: CASSGTGGAIAKNIQYF

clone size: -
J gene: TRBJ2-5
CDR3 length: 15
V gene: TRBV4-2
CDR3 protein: CASSQDRGTRGEQYF

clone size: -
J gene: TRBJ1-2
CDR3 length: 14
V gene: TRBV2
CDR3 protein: CASSETGQEYGYTF

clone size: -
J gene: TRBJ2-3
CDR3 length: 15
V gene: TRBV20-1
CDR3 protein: CSARDLEGFVDTQYF

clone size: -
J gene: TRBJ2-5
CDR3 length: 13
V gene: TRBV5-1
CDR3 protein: CASREGFQETQYF

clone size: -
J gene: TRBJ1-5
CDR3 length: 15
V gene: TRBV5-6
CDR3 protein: CASSMIRQGGQPQHF

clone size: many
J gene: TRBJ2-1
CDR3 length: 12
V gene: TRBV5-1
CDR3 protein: CASSLVWDEQFF

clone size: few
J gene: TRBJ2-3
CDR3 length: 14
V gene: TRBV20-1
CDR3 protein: CSAWDPEDTDTQYF

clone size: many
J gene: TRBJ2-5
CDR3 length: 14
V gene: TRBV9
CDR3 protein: CASSSQATQETQYF

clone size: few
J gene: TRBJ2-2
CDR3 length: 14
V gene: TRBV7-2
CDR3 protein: CASSSRGTTGELFF

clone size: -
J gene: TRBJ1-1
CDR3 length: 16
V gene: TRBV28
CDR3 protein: CASSTPTGTSGRKAFF

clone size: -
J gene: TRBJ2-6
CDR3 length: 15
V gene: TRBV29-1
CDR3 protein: CSVATGATGANVLTF